This T cell receptor beta chain was recovered during a study of beta chain features in type 1 diabetes. Study information: Sorted cells numbering 107,917,701 were examined across all samples.

Trimming removed 0 bases from V and 14 bases from J; junction bases left unmatched: 7. CDR1 LGHNA and CDR2 YNFKEQ come from the germline V gene. This CDR3 contains 14 residues. The sequenced template was cDNA made from the entire isolated RNA. This table comes from immunoSEQ multiplex PCR, and its TCRdb copy is limited to in-frame clones, with some not included. Found here are fewer than 900,000 clones, roughly a sixth of them singletons; the top ten hold 0.02% to 0.025%. Each population that was sorted was more than 98% pure. As concerns this clone: Antigen specificity is unknown.

Findings and limits, study-wide: In every one of the four CD4+ subsets, TCRB CDR3s were moderately but significantly shorter in Type 1 diabetes patients.

Sequenced input: naive CD4+ T cells from blood. This receptor was identified in a woman between 18 and 29 years old in good health. The gene calls are TRBV4-2 and TRBJ2-1, with 10 bases that match TRBD2. This CDR3 reads CASSQDIEREGEFF. The CDR3 bases are TGTGCCAGCAGCCAAGATATTGAGCGGGAGGGGGAGTTCTTC.